This TCR beta chain stems from a study of blood T cell repertoires in COVID-19 (dated by TCRdb to the early 2020s). Turning to the overall study: Samples from collaborators originated in the United States, Italy and Spain and spanned both the acute and convalescent phases of COVID-19. The prospective study material was composed of cDNA or gDNA derived from T cells, B-cell-depleted T cells, or PBMCs. Subjects who had been exposed to COVID-19, were actively infected with it, or had recovered from it provided the deeply sampled blood TCRbeta repertoires that made up the dataset. A freely available public database, intended as a resource for researchers studying the immune response to SARS-CoV-2, is where the repertoires were released. The samples were drawn from the first 160 participants of the ongoing ImmuneRACE study and from 1,254 subjects provided by 6 global collaborators. Nearly every sample came with metadata listing a de-identified subject ID, COVID-19 status, age in years and sex. Where available, HLA class I and class II types were taken from metadata supplied by the sample provider and were not determined by assay-based typing.

Collaborating institutions collected whole blood in K2EDTA tubes following their own protocols. For TCRbeta analysis, collaborator samples were shipped as frozen whole blood, as isolated PBMCs, or as DNA extracted from either sample type. TCRbeta CDR3 regions were amplified from genomic DNA using the immunoSEQ Assay, a bias-controlled multiplex PCR. As for the original processing: The number of nucleated cells in each sample was estimated by amplification of reference gene primers within the assay. Sequence reads were collapsed and filtered to measure the absolute abundance of every unique TCRbeta CDR3 rearrangement. Productive Simpson clonality was computed per sample as the square root of Simpson's diversity index over productive rearrangements. What TCRdb holds here is the immuneACCESS table cut down to in-frame rearrangements. Part of the clones is not present; checked against another copy, under half of the missing clones reflect an unresolved V gene, and the others are unexplained. V, J and clone size derive from that table, while D and trimming were established from the DNA sequence. This sample is represented by nearly 85,000 clones; 83% of them were singletons. The top ten clones comprise about 18% of the sample.

What the work shows at the level of the full study, not this receptor alone: The amount of clinical and demographic metadata varied by source and participant and was provided uncurated.

The sample holds a few counts of this clone. The target of this receptor is not known. No clone much larger than this one lies a single base away; base qualities are absent. Trimming removed 0 bases from V and 7 bases from J, leaving 13 bases between the germline ends. CDR1 SGHRS and CDR2 YFSETQ are derived from the germline V gene. Counted from cysteine to phenylalanine, this CDR3 has 15 amino acids. The sequence is cut down to CDR3 DNA, 45 bases in frame from base 1. This receptor was taken from a woman aged 55-69 years with acute or convalescent COVID-19. In this chain, TRBV5-1 is recombined with TRBJ1-4; a weak D assignment points to TRBD1 (5 bases agree). Material: peripheral blood. The CDR3 amino acid sequence is: CASSLGGREGEKLFF. The DNA sequence is given as TGCGCCAGCAGCTTGGGGGGCAGGGAGGGTGAAAAACTGTTTTTT.